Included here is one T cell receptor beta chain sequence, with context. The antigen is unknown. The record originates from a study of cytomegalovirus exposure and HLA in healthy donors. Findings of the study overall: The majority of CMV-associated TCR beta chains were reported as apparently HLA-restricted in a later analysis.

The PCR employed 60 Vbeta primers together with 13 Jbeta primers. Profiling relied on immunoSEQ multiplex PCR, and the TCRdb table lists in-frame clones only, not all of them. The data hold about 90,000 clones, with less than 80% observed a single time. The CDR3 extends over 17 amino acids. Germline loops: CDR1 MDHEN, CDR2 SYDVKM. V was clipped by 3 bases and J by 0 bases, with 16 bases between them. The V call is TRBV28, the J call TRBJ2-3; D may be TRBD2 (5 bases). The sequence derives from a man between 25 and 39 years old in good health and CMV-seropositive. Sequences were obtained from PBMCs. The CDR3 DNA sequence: TGTGCCAGCAGTTTCCCCCGGGCAGCGGCTAGCACAGATACGCAGTATTTT. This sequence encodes CASSFPRAAASTDTQYF.